This T cell receptor beta chain appears in the sequencing data of a study of blood T cell repertoires in COVID-19. Study in general: Collection of acute and convalescent COVID-19 samples took place in the United States, Italy and Spain. PBMCs, B-cell-depleted T cells, or T cells were the source of the cDNA or gDNA that made up the material.

Sequenced by immunoSEQ multiplex PCR; TCRdb stores in-frame clones only, minus some. The sample gives almost 55,000 clones, 84% of which show up once; over 2% is in the top ten. This CDR3 has 12 amino acids. V dropped 4 bases and J dropped 9 bases, with 13 bases sitting between them. Germline CDR1 is SGHAT and CDR2 is FQNNGV. The TCR sequence derives from a man between 50 and 59 years old with acute or convalescent COVID-19. This chain connects TRBV11-2 to TRBJ2-7; D is perhaps TRBD1 (5 bases). Input material: peripheral blood. CDR3 sequence reads: CASSSQVFGQYF. In DNA form, the CDR3 reads TGTGCCAGCAGCTCACAGGTTTTTGGGCAGTACTTC.